This T cell receptor beta chain was obtained from a study of blood T cell repertoires in COVID-19. Study background: The cDNA or gDNA used as material had been derived from T cells, B-cell-depleted T cells, or PBMCs.

The V gene's germline CDR1 is MDHEN and CDR2 SYDVKM. The V and J ends lost 5 bases and 2 bases respectively, with 19 bases between them. CDR3 length: 16 residues. This clone showed up just a few times. Data came from immunoSEQ multiplex PCR; TCRdb stores just in-frame clones and leaves some out. This sample yields about 220,000 clones, of which 84% are seen a single time; just under 20% belongs to the top ten. The chain uses TRBV28 and TRBJ2-7, with a weak D call TRBD2 (6 bases). This clonotype was sampled from a young man with active or convalescent COVID-19. Sequenced sample: peripheral blood. In DNA, the CDR3 is TGTGCCAGCAGTGGATTCTTCGGGACTTCCACCTACGAGCAGTACTTC. Translation: CASSGFFGTSTYEQYF.